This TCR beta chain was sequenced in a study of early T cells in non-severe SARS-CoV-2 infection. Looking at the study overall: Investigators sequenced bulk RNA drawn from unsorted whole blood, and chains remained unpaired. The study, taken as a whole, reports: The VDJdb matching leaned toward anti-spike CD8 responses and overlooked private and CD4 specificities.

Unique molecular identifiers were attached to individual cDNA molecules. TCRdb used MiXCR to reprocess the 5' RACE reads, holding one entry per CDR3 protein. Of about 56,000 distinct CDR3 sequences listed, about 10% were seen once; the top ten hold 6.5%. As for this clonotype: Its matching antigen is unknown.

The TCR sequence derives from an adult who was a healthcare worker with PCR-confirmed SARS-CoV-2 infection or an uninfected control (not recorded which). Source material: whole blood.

CDR3 loop: CASSLAMGTEAFF. The DNA of the CDR3 is TGTGCCAGCAGCTTAGCCATGGGGACTGAAGCTTTCTTT. This sequence joins TRBV7-9 and TRBJ1-1; no clear D. Looked up from germline, CDR1 is SEHNR and CDR2 is FQNEAQ (reference sequence). The CDR3 has 13 residues. Trimming cost V 0 bases and J 5 bases, with 7 bases left between them.